The sequence of this T cell receptor (beta chain) was determined in a study of blood T cell repertoires in COVID-19. For the study at large: Samples representing acute and convalescent COVID-19 were sourced from the United States, Italy and Spain. The cDNA or gDNA used as material had been derived from T cells, B-cell-depleted T cells, or PBMCs.

Sequencing used immunoSEQ multiplex PCR; TCRdb keeps in-frame clones, though not all of them. The sample includes some 180,000 clones, around 89% of them seen just once. The receptor was derived from a man in his fifties with acute or convalescent COVID-19. The sequenced sample was peripheral blood.

The DNA for the CDR3 is TGTGCCAGCAGCTTACTAGTGAACACTGAAGCTTTCTTT. Its protein is CASSLLVNTEAFF. V gene TRBV7-9 combines with J gene TRBJ1-1; unclear D gene. Between the trimmed V and J ends, which lost 2 bases and 0 bases, there was a span of 4 bases. There are 13 residues in the CDR3. Germline values: CDR1 SEHNR, CDR2 FQNEAQ (reference sequence).